The clone carrying this T cell receptor beta chain was seen repeatedly, ten times or more. The record originates from a study of T-cell reconstitution after alpha-beta-depleted transplantation in children. TCRbeta library construction was performed incorporating unique molecular identifiers. MiXCR, run by TCRdb on the PCR reads, gives a single entry per CDR3 protein. The data show around 600,000 distinct CDR3 sequences, roughly 10% seen once. The CDR3 has 14 residues. Deletions cut 4 bases from V and 0 bases from J, with 10 bases between. Germline values: CDR1 SGHTS, CDR2 YDEGEE. The sample consisted of PBMCs from the stem cell graft donor, taken from the stem cell graft. The chain is built from TRBV5-8 and TRBJ1-1, with no clear D. The origin of this receptor is a human donor who donated a stem cell graft to a child with acute myeloid leukemia. Here the CDR3 reads CASSKPFMNTEAFF. Written as DNA, the CDR3 is TGTGCCAGCAGCAAACCGTTTATGAACACTGAAGCTTTCTTT. The whole variable domain, remainder taken from reference TRBV5-8 and TRBJ1-1, is EAGVTQSPTHLIKTRGQQATLRCSPISGHTSVYWYQQALGLGLQFLLWYDEGEERNRGNFPPRFSGRQFPNYSSELNVNALELEDSALYLCASSKPFMNTEAFFGQGTRLTVV.